What follows are 25 T cell receptor beta chains derived from one specimen sequenced in a study of blood T cells in healthy people across ages. The second PCR ran roughly 7 to 12 cycles with a sample-barcoded 5' primer and J-beta primers. Using its own MiXCR run on the 5' RACE reads, TCRdb lists one record per CDR3 protein. The table has 550,000 to 650,000 distinct CDR3 sequences, 25% to 35% seen once; the top ten hold approximately 15%. Source material: blood. The receptor source for this set is a woman of 80 years or more in good health.

The chain has TRBV2 and TRBJ1-5; D is undetermined. Germline V gene sequence: CDR1 SNHLY, CDR2 FYNNEI. CDR3 length: 15 amino acids. V was shortened by 6 bases and J by 2 bases, with 14 bases between the two germline ends. The CDR3 DNA sequence: TGTGCCAGCAGGAACAGTAACTTGGGCAATCAGCCCCAGCATTTT. Translated: CASRNSNLGNQPQHF.

This clonotype was recorded at least ten times. The chain has TRBV7-2 and TRBJ2-3, with 7 bases lining up with TRBD2. The J segment lost 4 bases and the V segment lost 4 bases, leaving 2 bases of the junction unmatched. Germline V gene data show CDR1 as SGHTA and CDR2 as FQGNSA. There are 13 residues in the CDR3. The CDR3 DNA follows: TGTGCCAGCAGCTGGGGGAGGGCAGATACGCAGTATTTT. Its translation: CASSWGRADTQYF.

This clonotype was counted a few times. The chain links TRBV7-9 to TRBJ2-2, with D possibly called TRBD1 or TRBD2 (5 bases each). CDR1 SEHNR and CDR2 FQNEAQ come from the germline V gene (reference sequence). The CDR3 sequence is 15 residues long. V gave up 7 bases and J gave up 1 base, with 13 bases separating them. The CDR3 protein is CASTPGAKNTGELFF. DNA for the CDR3: TGTGCCAGCACCCCCGGGGCGAAGAACACCGGGGAGCTGTTTTTT.

This clonotype was seen many times. The chain uses TRBV20-1 and TRBJ2-1; TRBD2 agrees at 9 bases. CDR1 is DFQATT, CDR2 SNEGSKA, per germline (reference sequence). Germline trimming cut 3 bases from V and 3 bases from J; bases unmatched to any gene: 6. The CDR3 runs to 15 residues. The CDR3 protein is CSASGASGDYNEQFF. CDR3 bases: TGCAGTGCTAGTGGGGCTAGCGGGGACTACAATGAGCAGTTCTTC.

The table lists this clonotype with many counts. V gene TRBV24-1 combines with J gene TRBJ2-1, with 10 nucleotides matching TRBD1. There are 15 residues in the CDR3. Germline V CDR1 and CDR2: KGHDR, SFDVKD. V lost 3 bases, J lost 8 bases, and 6 bases stayed unmatched. Here the CDR3 reads CATSDPGQGRDEQFF. CDR3 DNA: TGTGCCACCAGTGATCCGGGACAGGGGAGAGATGAGCAGTTCTTC.

This rearrangement joins TRBV6-2 or TRBV6-3 to TRBJ1-2; D unresolved. Germline V gene sequence: CDR1 MNHEY, CDR2 SVGEGT. Trimming cost V 4 bases and J 8 bases, with 8 bases left between them. The CDR3 contains 11 residues. CDR3 bases: TGTGCCAGCAGTTGGGCGGGAGGCTACACCTTC. Its translation is CASSWAGGYTF.

This clonotype has a count of ten or more. As DNA, the CDR3 is TGCGCCAGCAGCCAGTCCGGGACCCAACGCAATCAGCCCCAGCATTTT. Residues: CASSQSGTQRNQPQHF. The chain has TRBV4-3 and TRBJ1-5; TRBD1 might be the D (5 bases). The CDR3 sequence is 16 residues long. The germline V gene encodes CDR1 LGHNA and CDR2 YSLEER. V lost 3 bases and J 2 bases, leaving 14 bases between the germline ends.

This clonotype was seen repeatedly, ten times or more. V gene TRBV10-3 combines with J gene TRBJ2-5; 9 positions match TRBD2. Per the germline V gene, CDR1 is ENHRY and CDR2 is SYGVKD. J was trimmed by 5 bases and V by 2 bases; bases with no gene match: 0. The CDR3 totals 13 residues. CDR3 protein: CAISEGLAETQYF. CDR3 sequence (DNA): TGTGCCATCAGTGAGGGACTAGCGGAGACCCAGTACTTC.

The sample holds many counts of this clonotype. The chain links TRBV30 to TRBJ2-7; possible D gene TRBD1, 5 bases. Germline values: CDR1 GTSNPN, CDR2 SVGIG (reference sequence). The CDR3 spans 12 residues. V lost 5 bases and J lost 3, with 11 bases in between. The CDR3 sequence: CAWGAGHYEQYF. Written as DNA, the CDR3 is TGTGCCTGGGGGGCAGGGCACTACGAGCAGTACTTC.

The rearrangement uses TRBV7-9 and TRBJ1-5, with D unresolved. The length of the CDR3 is 14 residues. The V end was cut by 0 bases, the J end by 2 bases, with 5 bases between. The V gene's germline CDR1 is SEHNR and CDR2 FQNEAQ (reference sequence). CDR3 sequence: CASSLANGNQPQHF. The CDR3, as DNA: TGTGCCAGCAGCTTAGCGAACGGCAATCAGCCCCAGCATTTT. The full variable domain, with the rest looked up from reference TRBV7-9 and TRBJ1-5, is DTGVSQNPRHKITKRGQNVTFRCDPISEHNRLYWYRQTLGQGPEFLTYFQNEAQLEKSRLLSDRFSAERPKGSFSTLEIQRTEQGDSAMYLCASSLANGNQPQHFGDGTRLSIL.

The chain employs TRBV30 and TRBJ2-2; TRBD2 is a possible D gene (6 bases). Per germline, CDR1 GTSNPN and CDR2 SVGIG (reference sequence). This CDR3 region has 14 residues. In DNA form, the CDR3 reads TGTGCAAGGATCAGTGGCGCGGGAACCGGGGAGCTGTTTTTT. Protein: CARISGAGTGELFF.

This sequence joins TRBV24-1 and TRBJ2-5; unclear D gene. The CDR3 length is 14 residues. Germline values: CDR1 KGHDR, CDR2 SFDVKD. Between the trimmed V and J ends, which lost 3 bases and 3 bases, there was a span of 10 bases. The CDR3 loop reads CATSDGNSEETQYF. The CDR3 bases are TGTGCCACCAGTGATGGGAATTCTGAAGAGACCCAGTACTTC.

This clonotype was counted at least ten times. This sequence joins TRBV7-8 and TRBJ2-3; the match to TRBD1 covers 7 bases. The trim removed 4 bases at V and 0 bases at J, leaving 7 bases unmatched. The CDR3 loop spans 16 amino acids. Germline lookup yields CDR1 SGHVS and CDR2 FQNEAQ. The CDR3 is CASSSTGLFSTDTQYF. The CDR3 nucleotides are TGTGCCAGCAGCTCGACAGGGCTCTTTAGCACAGATACGCAGTATTTT.

This clonotype has more than one count but fewer than ten. The chain has TRBV4-3 and TRBJ2-2; possibly TRBD1 or TRBD2 for D (5 bases each). The CDR3 extends over 15 amino acids. Deletions cut 4 bases from V and 1 base from J, with 10 bases between. Looked up from germline, CDR1 is LGHNA and CDR2 is YSLEER. This chain's CDR3 is CASSLTGLNTGELFF. The CDR3 DNA follows: TGCGCCAGCAGCCTTACAGGACTGAACACCGGGGAGCTGTTTTTT.

The chain carries TRBV20-1 and TRBJ2-1; 8 positions agree with TRBD2. V shed 4 bases and J 4 bases; nucleotides not matched to a gene: 9. CDR1 is DFQATT and CDR2 is SNEGSKA in the germline V gene (reference sequence). The CDR3 runs 15 residues. Here the CDR3 reads CSAKFTGGKYNEQFF. CDR3 coding DNA: TGCAGTGCTAAATTTACGGGGGGGAAGTACAATGAGCAGTTCTTC.

This clonotype was detected ten times or more. The chain employs TRBV6-6 and TRBJ2-3; D is ambiguous. The germline CDR1 and CDR2 sequences are MNHNY and SVGAGI (reference sequence). The V gene lost 8 bases and the J gene lost 1 base, with 16 bases spanning the gap. This CDR3 spans 15 amino acids. The CDR3 region has the DNA TGTGCCAGCCAGGTGTCCTCTCAGGGCACAGATACGCAGTATTTT. This gives the protein CASQVSSQGTDTQYF.

In DNA, the CDR3 is TGTGCCAGCAGCCCAGCGGGGGGGCGTTTAGATACGCAGTATTTT. The encoded protein is CASSPAGGRLDTQYF. The V gene is TRBV7-2, the J gene TRBJ2-3; 10 positions agree with TRBD2. Germline values: CDR1 SGHTA, CDR2 FQGNSA. The trim removed 5 bases at V and 5 bases at J, leaving 7 bases unmatched. The CDR3 is 15 amino acids.

This clonotype showed up just once. V gene TRBV6-2 or TRBV6-3 combines with J gene TRBJ2-3, with D possibly TRBD1 on 5 matching bases. This CDR3 region has 16 residues. The ends were cut back, 2 bases at V and 2 bases at J, with 14 bases in the middle. Germline CDR1 reads MNHEY; CDR2 reads SVGEGT. CDR3 DNA sequence: TGTGCCAGCAGTTACGGGGCAGGGTCCTTCACAGATACGCAGTATTTT. It encodes CASSYGAGSFTDTQYF.

This clonotype was seen a few times. The chain has TRBV7-2 and TRBJ2-2, with D perhaps given as TRBD1 or TRBD2 (6 bases each). The germline V and J ends were trimmed by 5 bases and 2 bases, with 18 bases remaining between them. The CDR3 contains 17 residues. Germline values: CDR1 SGHTA, CDR2 FQGNSA. This CDR3 reads CASSALGTGANTGELFF. The CDR3, as DNA: TGTGCCAGCAGCGCCCTGGGCACGGGGGCTAACACCGGGGAGCTGTTTTTT.

The gene calls are TRBV20-1 and TRBJ2-1; 13 bases map to TRBD2. Looked up from germline, CDR1 is DFQATT and CDR2 is SNEGSKA (reference sequence). V gave up 6 bases and J gave up 10 bases; unmatched junction bases: 12. This CDR3 is 15 amino acids long. CDR3 in amino acids: CSARFGLAGDEEQFF. Here the CDR3 DNA reads TGCAGTGCGCGTTTTGGACTAGCGGGGGATGAGGAGCAGTTCTTC.

To note about this clonotype: Since a much larger clone is just one base distant, this may be a read error. V and J are TRBV28 and TRBJ2-5, with a tentative D call TRBD1 (6 bases). CDR3 length: 12 residues. Trimming removed 9 bases from V and 4 bases from J, with 12 bases in between. Germline V gene data show CDR1 as MDHEN and CDR2 as SYDVKM. CDR3 sequence reads: CARVTGPETQYF. In DNA form, the CDR3 reads TGTGCCAGGGTGACAGGCCCAGAGACCCAGTACTTC.

The sample holds a few counts of this clonotype. The chain recombines TRBV4-1 with TRBJ1-5; tentatively, D is TRBD1 (6 bases). This CDR3 comprises 17 residues. V was trimmed by 0 bases and J by 4 bases, leaving 16 bases between them. CDR1 is MGHRA, CDR2 YSYEKL, per germline. CDR3 DNA sequence: TGCGCCAGCAGCCAAGATCGGGGGCAGGGGCTTAATCAGCCCCAGCATTTT. It codes for CASSQDRGQGLNQPQHF.

This clonotype was seen ten or more times. V usage is TRBV4-1 and J usage is TRBJ1-4; 7 bases align to TRBD1. The CDR3 contains 17 residues. V gave up 0 bases and J gave up 3 bases; unmatched junction bases: 7. Germline CDR1 is MGHRA and CDR2 is YSYEKL. The CDR3 spells CASSQDWQGGPNEKLFF. DNA of the CDR3: TGCGCCAGCAGCCAAGATTGGCAGGGGGGACCTAATGAAAAACTGTTTTTT.

This clonotype was counted ten times or more. V is TRBV20-1 and J is TRBJ2-5; TRBD1 is a possible D gene (6 bases). With 0 bases removed from V and 4 bases from J, the gap between germline ends came to 15 bases. The CDR3 consists of 15 residues. Germline-derived CDR1 and CDR2 are DFQATT and SNEGSKA (reference sequence). This CDR3 reads CSARDLGRGGETQYF. Here the CDR3 DNA reads TGCAGTGCTAGAGATCTAGGTAGAGGGGGAGAGACCCAGTACTTC.

This clonotype was counted a few times. Given a much more abundant clone one base away, this may be a read error. The CDR3 coding sequence is TGTGCCAGCATCCGGACAGGGAGCTCCTACAATGAGCAGTACTTC. The encoded protein is CASIRTGSSYNEQYF. The chain uses TRBV5-6 and TRBJ2-1; 8 bases fit TRBD1. The J call is uncertain, as TRBJ2-7 better fits the DNA end. The CDR3 sequence is 15 residues long. CDR1 is SGHDT and CDR2 is YYEEEE in the germline V gene.